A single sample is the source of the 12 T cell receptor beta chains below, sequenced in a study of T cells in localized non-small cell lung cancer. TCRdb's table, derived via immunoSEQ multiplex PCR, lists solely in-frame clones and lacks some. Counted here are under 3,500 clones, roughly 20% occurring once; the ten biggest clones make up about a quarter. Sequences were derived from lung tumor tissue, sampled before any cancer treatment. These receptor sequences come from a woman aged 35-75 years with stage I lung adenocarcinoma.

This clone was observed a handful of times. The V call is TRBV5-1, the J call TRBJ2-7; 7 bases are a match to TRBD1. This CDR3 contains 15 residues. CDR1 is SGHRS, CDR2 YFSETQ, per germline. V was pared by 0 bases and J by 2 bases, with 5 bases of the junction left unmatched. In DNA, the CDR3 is TGCGCCAGCAGCTTGGCTGGGACAGCTACCTACGAGCAGTACTTC. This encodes CASSLAGTATYEQYF.

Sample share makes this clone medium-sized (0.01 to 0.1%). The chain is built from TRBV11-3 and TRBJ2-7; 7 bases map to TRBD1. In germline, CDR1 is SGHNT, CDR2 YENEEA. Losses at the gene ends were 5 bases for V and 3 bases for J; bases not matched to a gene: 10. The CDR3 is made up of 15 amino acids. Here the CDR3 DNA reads TGTGCCAGCAGCATTGGACAGGCGGTACTCTACGAGCAGTACTTC. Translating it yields CASSIGQAVLYEQYF.

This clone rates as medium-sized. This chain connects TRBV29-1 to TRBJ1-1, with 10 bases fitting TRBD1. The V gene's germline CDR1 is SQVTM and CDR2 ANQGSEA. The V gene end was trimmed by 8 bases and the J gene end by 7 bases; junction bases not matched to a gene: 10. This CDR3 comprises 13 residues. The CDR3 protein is CSSGQGGRDEAFF. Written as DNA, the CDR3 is TGCAGCTCCGGACAGGGGGGACGGGATGAAGCTTTCTTT. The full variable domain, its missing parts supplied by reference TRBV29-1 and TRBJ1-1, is SAVISQKPSRDICQRGTSLTIQCQVDSQVTMMFWYRQQPGQSLTLIATANQGSEATYESGFVIDKFPISRPNLTFSTLTVSNMSPEDSSIYLCSSGQGGRDEAFFGQGTRLTVV.

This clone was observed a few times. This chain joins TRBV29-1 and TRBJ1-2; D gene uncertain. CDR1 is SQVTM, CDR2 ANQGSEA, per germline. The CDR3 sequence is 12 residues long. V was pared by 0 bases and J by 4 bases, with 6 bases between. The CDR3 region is CSVEDQIYGYTF. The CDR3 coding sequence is TGCAGCGTTGAAGATCAAATCTATGGCTACACCTTC. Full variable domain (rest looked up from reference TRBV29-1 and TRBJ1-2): SAVISQKPSRDICQRGTSLTIQCQVDSQVTMMFWYRQQPGQSLTLIATANQGSEATYESGFVIDKFPISRPNLTFSTLTVSNMSPEDSSIYLCSVEDQIYGYTFGSGTRLTVV.

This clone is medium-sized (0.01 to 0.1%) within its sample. In DNA, the CDR3 is TGTGCCAGCATGATGTTAGCGGGGGGCTGGGATACGCAGTATTTT. Its protein product is CASMMLAGGWDTQYF. This sequence joins TRBV12-5 and TRBJ2-3, with 10 positions matching TRBD2. In germline, CDR1 is LGHNT, CDR2 FRNRAP. CDR3 length: 15 residues.

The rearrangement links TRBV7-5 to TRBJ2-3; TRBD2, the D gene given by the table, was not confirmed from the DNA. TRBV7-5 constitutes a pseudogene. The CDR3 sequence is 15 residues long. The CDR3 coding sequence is TGTGCCAGCAGCTTAGTGGCGGGGGGGCGTGGTACGCAGTATTTT. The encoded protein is CASSLVAGGRGTQYF.

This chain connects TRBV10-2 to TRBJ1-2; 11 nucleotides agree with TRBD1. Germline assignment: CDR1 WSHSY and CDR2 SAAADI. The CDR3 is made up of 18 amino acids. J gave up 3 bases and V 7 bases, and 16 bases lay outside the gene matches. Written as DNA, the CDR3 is TGCGCCAGCACCGATAAGGACAGGGGGCAGGAGCACTACTATGGCTACACCTTC. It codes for CASTDKDRGQEHYYGYTF.

The CDR3 bases are TGCAGCGTTGACGGGGGCGGGTATGGCTACACCTTC. This codes for CSVDGGGYGYTF. This chain links TRBV29-1 with TRBJ1-2, with a tentative D call TRBD1 (6 bases). The CDR3 is 12 amino acids. In germline, CDR1 is SQVTM, CDR2 ANQGSEA. V lost 3 bases and J 5 bases, leaving 10 bases between the germline ends.

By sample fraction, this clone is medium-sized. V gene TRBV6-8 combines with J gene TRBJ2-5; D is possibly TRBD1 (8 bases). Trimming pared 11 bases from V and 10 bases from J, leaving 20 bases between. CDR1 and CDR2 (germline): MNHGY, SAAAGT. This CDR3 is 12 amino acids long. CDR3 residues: CARRTGREGQYF. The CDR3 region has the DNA TGTGCCCGCCGGACAGGGAGGGAGGGCCAGTACTTC.

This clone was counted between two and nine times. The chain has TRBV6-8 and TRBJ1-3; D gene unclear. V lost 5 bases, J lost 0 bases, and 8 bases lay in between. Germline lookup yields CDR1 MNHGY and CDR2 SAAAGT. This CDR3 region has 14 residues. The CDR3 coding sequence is TGTGCCAGCAGTCCAGGATACTCTGGAAACACCATATATTTT. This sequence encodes CASSPGYSGNTIYF.

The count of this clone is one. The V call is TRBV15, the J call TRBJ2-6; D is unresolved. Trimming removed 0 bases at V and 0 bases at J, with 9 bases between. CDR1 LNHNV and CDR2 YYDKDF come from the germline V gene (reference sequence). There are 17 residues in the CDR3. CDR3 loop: CATSRDVRSSGANVLTF. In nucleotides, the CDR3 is TGTGCCACCAGCAGAGATGTGCGGTCCTCTGGGGCCAACGTCCTGACTTTC.

CDR3 in amino acids: CASSEAGGGNEKLFF. In DNA, the CDR3 is TGTGCCAGCAGTGAGGCCGGAGGGGGGAATGAAAAACTGTTTTTT. The rearrangement links TRBV25-1 to TRBJ1-4, with TRBD1 as a possible D gene (6 bases). V was cut by 3 bases and J by 5 bases, with 13 bases left in between. Per the germline V gene, CDR1 is MGHDK and CDR2 is SYGVNS. The CDR3 consists of 15 residues.